This TCR beta chain was recorded in a study of T cells after posttransplantation cyclophosphamide. TCRdb's copy holds only in-frame clones and misses some; the assay was immunoSEQ multiplex PCR. The sample shows tens of thousands of clones, over 95% of them seen only once. Whole-study results and caveats: Later blood repertoires were often dominated by clones from the donor CD8+ memory compartment. After PTCy, TRB diversity resembled that of CNI/methotrexate controls.

With 6 bases clipped from V and 2 bases from J, the junction kept 9 bases outside the gene matches. The CDR3 length is 15 residues. Germline V gives CDR1 SGHTA, CDR2 FQGNSA. Turning to this clone: Its antigen is currently unknown.

Cells defined as naive were viable CD3+CD4+ or CD3+CD8+ and CCR7+CD45RA+CD45RO-CD95-CD27+CD28+. The TCR was taken from a man aged 45-65 years in good health, CMV-negative, and a related stem cell transplant donor. The chain uses TRBV7-2 and TRBJ2-5, with 7 bases identical to TRBD2. The sample comprised naive CD4+ T cells sorted from PBMCs. Here the CDR3 DNA reads TGTGCCAGCAGTCTGTGGGAGGGTTCTCAAGAGACCCAGTACTTC. This translates into CASSLWEGSQETQYF.